This is a list of T cell receptor beta chains from one sample in a study of T cells in Graves' hyperthyroidism and ophthalmopathy. TCRdb re-called the multiplex PCR reads with MiXCR, one entry per CDR3 protein. The data contain about 640,000 distinct CDR3 sequences, about 20% of them singletons. Specimen: blood. The source of these receptors is a man under 40 with Graves' ophthalmopathy. CDR3s include the opening cysteine and the closing phenylalanine or tryptophan. The D gene is left open where the match is weak. Clone size, where shown, is once, few, many, or a class for clones that have expanded.

v_gene,d_gene,j_gene,abundance,CDR3nt,CDR3aa
TRBV18,TRBD2,TRBJ2-5,many,TGTGCCAGCTCACGAGGGGGACTAGCGGGAGTACGAGAGACCCAGTACTTC,CASSRGGLAGVRETQYF
TRBV6-1,.,TRBJ2-7,few,TGTGCCAGCAGTCAAGATCATAACTCCTACGAGCAGTACTTC,CASSQDHNSYEQYF
TRBV7-9,.,TRBJ2-3,few,TGTGCCAGCAGCTTAGTAGAGGGGGGCTATTACACAGATACGCAGTATTTT,CASSLVEGGYYTDTQYF
TRBV6-1,.,TRBJ1-5,.,TGTGCCAGCAGGGAGGGGCGAGCCCCAAATCAGCCCCAGCATTTT,CASREGRAPNQPQHF
TRBV11-2,.,TRBJ1-6,many,TGTGCCAGCAGCTTAGAAACAAGGAGGCTTAATTCACCCCTCCACTTT,CASSLETRRLNSPLHF
TRBV28,TRBD2,TRBJ2-5,.,TGTGCCAGCAGTTCACCGGGACTACCGGGGGAGACCCAGTACTTC,CASSSPGLPGETQYF
TRBV12-3/TRBV12-4,TRBD1,TRBJ1-2,.,TGTGCCAGCGTGGGACAGTCGTATGGCTACACCTTC,CASVGQSYGYTF
TRBV14,.,TRBJ2-7,few,TGTGCCAGCAGCCAAGAGCACGAGCAGTACTTC,CASSQEHEQYF
TRBV30,.,TRBJ1-1,.,TGTGCCTGCCACCCCGGCGGGAACACTGAGGCTTTCTTT,CACHPGGNTEAFF
TRBV28,.,TRBJ1-2,.,TGTGCCAGCAGGAAAGTTAGGGGAGACGGGCGACTCGTCTATGGCTACACCTTC,CASRKVRGDGRLVYGYTF
TRBV28,.,TRBJ2-1,many,TGTGCCAGCTCAAACTACAATGAGCAGTTCTTC,CASSNYNEQFF
TRBV27,TRBD2,TRBJ2-7,.,TGTGCCAGCAGTTCCCCCGGGGGGAGGGGTACCTACGAGCAGTACTTC,CASSSPGGRGTYEQYF
TRBV2,.,TRBJ2-7,.,TGTGCCAGCGTAGCCCCTCAGTCCTACGAGCAGTACTTC,CASVAPQSYEQYF
TRBV3-1,TRBD2,TRBJ2-7,many,TGTGCCAGCATGGCCACTGGGCTAGCGGGAGCCGAGCAGTACTTC,CASMATGLAGAEQYF
TRBV7-9,.,TRBJ1-4,.,TGTGCCAGCAGCCCCCCGGAAGAGAAACTGTTTTTT,CASSPPEEKLFF
TRBV6-1,.,TRBJ1-1,.,TGTGCCAGCAGGAGGGCACGGGTCGGAGACTACACTGAAGCTTTCTTT,CASRRARVGDYTEAFF
TRBV20-1,TRBD1,TRBJ2-5,many,TGCAGTGCCTCAGGGGGACGGGAGACCCAGTACTTC,CSASGGRETQYF
TRBV3-1,.,TRBJ2-1,few,TGTGCCAGCAGCCAAGCGCGACAGAGTGAGCAGTTCTTC,CASSQARQSEQFF
TRBV6-2/TRBV6-3,.,TRBJ2-7,.,TGTGCCAGCAGTAGAGGGACCACCAACGAGCAGTACTTC,CASSRGTTNEQYF
TRBV10-2,.,TRBJ2-3,.,TGCGCCACCCAGGAGAGTCTTACGCAGTATTTT,CATQESLTQYF
TRBV24-1,.,TRBJ2-4,.,TGTGCCACCAGTGTGCAGGTAGCCAAAAACATTCAGTACTTC,CATSVQVAKNIQYF
TRBV30,.,TRBJ2-2,few,TGTGCCTGGAGTGTCGGGGGACACGGGGAGCTGTTTTTT,CAWSVGGHGELFF
TRBV24-1,TRBD1,TRBJ1-5,many,TGTGCCACCAGTGACGACAGGGGGAGCTCCCCCCAGCATTTT,CATSDDRGSSPQHF
TRBV13,TRBD2,TRBJ2-3,few,TGTGCCAGCAGCACGGCGACTAGCGGGAGCCCAGATACGCAGTATTTT,CASSTATSGSPDTQYF
TRBV5-1,.,TRBJ2-1,few,TGTGCCAGCAGCGTAGTCCCTGAGGGGCGGCGATTTTACAATGAGCAGTTCTTC,CASSVVPEGRRFYNEQFF
TRBV9,TRBD2,TRBJ2-2,.,TGTGCCAGCAGCCCTAGGACTAGCAACACCGGGGAGCTGTTTTTT,CASSPRTSNTGELFF
TRBV5-1,TRBD1,TRBJ2-7,few,TGCGCCAGCAGCCCCGGACAGGGGATTAGGGACTACGAGCAGTACTTC,CASSPGQGIRDYEQYF
TRBV5-1,.,TRBJ2-5,few,TGCGCCAGCAGCTTGGCTTTCGCGGAGGGAGAGACCCAGTACTTC,CASSLAFAEGETQYF
TRBV2,.,TRBJ2-3,many,TGTGCCAGCAGTGCTGGTGTCCCAGATACGCAGTATTTT,CASSAGVPDTQYF
TRBV5-1,.,TRBJ2-7,many,TGCGCCAGCAGCTCAGATCTCGAGCAGTACTTC,CASSSDLEQYF
TRBV27,TRBD1,TRBJ1-3,few,TGTGCCAGCAGTCCAAGACAGGGATTGGCTGGAAACACCATATATTTT,CASSPRQGLAGNTIYF
TRBV27,.,TRBJ1-2,.,.,CASSFGPGYGYTF
TRBV12-3/TRBV12-4,.,TRBJ2-1,many,TGTGCCAGCAGAGGAGGGGATGAGCAGTTCTTC,CASRGGDEQFF
TRBV5-1,TRBD2,TRBJ2-7,many,TGCGCCAGCAGCCCGACTAGCGGTCTATACGAGCAGTACTTC,CASSPTSGLYEQYF
TRBV6-9,.,TRBJ1-1,.,TGTGCCAGCAGTTACCAGCGGGGAGGTCTGAACACTGAAGCTTTCTTT,CASSYQRGGLNTEAFF
TRBV12-3/TRBV12-4,TRBD2,TRBJ2-7,few,TGTGCCAGCAGTTCAGGACTAGCGGGGTACTCCTACGAGCAGTACTTC,CASSSGLAGYSYEQYF
TRBV20-1,.,TRBJ2-2,few,TGCAGTGCTAGAGGGGGCGCGAACACCGGGGAGCTGTTTTTT,CSARGGANTGELFF
TRBV27,TRBD1,TRBJ2-6,few,TGTGCCAGCAGTCCCGGGACAGGGGGCTTGTCTTTTGGGGCCAACGTCCTGACTTTC,CASSPGTGGLSFGANVLTF
TRBV27,TRBD2,TRBJ2-7,few,TGTGCCAGCAGCCTAGCGGGAATGGGGACCTACGAGCAGTACTTC,CASSLAGMGTYEQYF
TRBV20-1,TRBD1,TRBJ1-5,many,TGCAGTGCTAGATCCCGGGACAGGGGTGACCAGCCCCAGCATTTT,CSARSRDRGDQPQHF
TRBV6-2/TRBV6-3,.,TRBJ2-5,few,TGTGCCAGCGGGTCTACCCAGTACTTC,CASGSTQYF
TRBV12-3/TRBV12-4,TRBD2,TRBJ2-1,many,TGTGCCAGCAGTCTTACTAGCGGGAGGATGGATGAGCAGTTCTTC,CASSLTSGRMDEQFF
TRBV6-1,TRBD1,TRBJ1-2,many,TGTGCCAGCAGTCAAGCCTTCGACAGGGCACGAGGCTATGGCTACACCTTC,CASSQAFDRARGYGYTF
TRBV7-2,TRBD2,TRBJ2-5,.,TGTGCCAGCAGCTACGGACTAGCGGGCCAAGAGACCCAGTACTTC,CASSYGLAGQETQYF
TRBV20-1,.,TRBJ2-2,many,TGCAGTGCTAGAGTCCAGGGACCTCCGAACACCGGGGAGCTGTTTTTT,CSARVQGPPNTGELFF
TRBV4-2,TRBD1,TRBJ2-7,many,TGTGCCAGCAGCCATTCCGGGACAGGCGTTCTCTACGAGCAGTACTTC,CASSHSGTGVLYEQYF
TRBV11-2,TRBD2,TRBJ2-3,.,TGTGCCAGCAGCTTAGAGTGGCTAGCGGGAGGGCGAGATACGCAGTATTTT,CASSLEWLAGGRDTQYF
TRBV18,.,TRBJ1-6,few,TGTGCCAGCTCACCCTATAATTCACCCCTCCACTTT,CASSPYNSPLHF
TRBV12-3/TRBV12-4,TRBD2,TRBJ2-5,few,TGTGCCAGCAGCCCGACTAGCGGGGGTCGGGAGACCCAGTACTTC,CASSPTSGGRETQYF
TRBV28,TRBD2,TRBJ2-5,many,TGTGCCAGCAGTTCGCTAGCGGGAGGGGGAGAGACCCAGTACTTC,CASSSLAGGGETQYF
TRBV12-3/TRBV12-4,TRBD1,TRBJ1-5,.,TGTGCCAGCAGTCCGGGACAGGGAATGCGGCCCCAGCATTTT,CASSPGQGMRPQHF
TRBV2,.,TRBJ1-1,many,TGTGCCAGCAGTGAAGGGACCCGTGAGGCTTTCTTT,CASSEGTREAFF